Following are 17 T cell receptor beta chains from one sample sequenced in a study of blood T cell repertoires in COVID-19. Generated by immunoSEQ multiplex PCR, the TCRdb table keeps only in-frame clones and is missing some. The table has roughly 440,000 clones, approximately 89% seen once. The source material was peripheral blood. The source is a woman between 45 and 65 years old with COVID-19, enrolled during active disease.

This clone was detected only a few times. The genes are TRBV2 and TRBJ1-2; 7 bases are shared with TRBD1. Trimming at V came to 6 bases and at J to 7 bases, leaving 8 bases not matched to a gene. Germline-derived CDR1 and CDR2 are SNHLY and FYNNEI. This CDR3 region has 13 residues. CDR3 DNA sequence: TGTGCCAGCAGCCCAGACAGGGAGCGTGGCTACACCTTC. This encodes CASSPDRERGYTF.

The chain joins TRBV27 to TRBJ2-3, with 13 bases matching TRBD2. Germline values: CDR1 MNHEY, CDR2 SMNVEV (reference sequence). This CDR3 comprises 17 residues. V lost 3 bases to trimming and J lost 6 bases; unmatched junction nucleotides: 9. The CDR3 reads CASSFLRTSGGSDTQYF. The CDR3 coding sequence is TGTGCCAGCAGTTTCCTGAGGACTAGCGGGGGCTCTGATACGCAGTATTTT.

The chain carries TRBV6-5 and TRBJ1-4; no clear D. The germline CDR1 and CDR2 sequences are MNHEY and SVGAGI. The CDR3 runs 13 residues. The V and J ends lost 8 bases and 3 bases respectively, with 10 bases between them. CDR3 residues: CASLLPPNEKLFF. CDR3 coding DNA: TGTGCCAGCCTCCTCCCCCCTAATGAAAAACTGTTTTTT.

This sequence joins TRBV13 and TRBJ1-1; D possibly corresponds to TRBD1 (5 bases). The V and J ends lost 5 bases and 7 bases respectively, with 17 bases between them. This CDR3 spans 14 amino acids. Germline V gives CDR1 PRHDT, CDR2 FYEKMQ (reference sequence). CDR3 DNA: TGTGCCAGCAGCATCGGGGGGAGGGGAGGTGAAGCTTTCTTT. It is translated as CASSIGGRGGEAFF.

The chain is built from TRBV27 and TRBJ1-2; 7 bases map to TRBD1. The germline gives CDR1 MNHEY, CDR2 SMNVEV (reference sequence). The J segment lost 14 bases and the V segment lost 3 bases, leaving 12 bases of the junction unmatched. This CDR3 region has 13 residues. The CDR3 spells CASSFNRGSGRTF. The CDR3, as DNA: TGTGCCAGCAGTTTTAACAGGGGCTCTGGGAGGACCTTC.

The chain links TRBV14 to TRBJ1-5, with D possibly TRBD1 on 5 matching bases. Germline values: CDR1 SGHDN, CDR2 FVKESK. CDR3 length: 15 amino acids. The V end lost 5 bases, the J end lost 9 bases, and 20 bases lay between the germline ends. CDR3 residues: CASSFSLRVGLPQHF. As DNA, the CDR3 is TGTGCCAGCAGCTTCTCCCTCCGAGTGGGGCTGCCCCAGCATTTT.

V gene TRBV28 combines with J gene TRBJ2-3; 12 bases line up with TRBD2. From germline, CDR1 is MDHEN and CDR2 SYDVKM. The CDR3 extends over 17 amino acids. V shed 11 bases, J shed 6 bases, and the junction held 18 bases outside the gene matches. This CDR3 reads CAASNRLGLAGTDTQYF. The DNA for the CDR3 is TGTGCCGCCTCAAACCGGCTTGGACTAGCGGGGACCGATACGCAGTATTTT.

The gene calls are TRBV5-1 and TRBJ1-4, with 8 nucleotides matching TRBD1. With 0 bases clipped from V and 4 bases from J, the junction kept 5 bases outside the gene matches. Germline assignment: CDR1 SGHRS and CDR2 YFSETQ. The CDR3 has 16 residues. Here the CDR3 reads CASSLELTGVNEKLFF. The CDR3 coding sequence is TGCGCCAGCAGCTTGGAGTTGACAGGGGTTAATGAAAAACTGTTTTTT.

V and J are TRBV28 and TRBJ1-2; D might be TRBD1 (5 bases). V was trimmed by 7 bases and J by 4 bases, leaving 19 bases between them. Germline V CDR1 and CDR2: MDHEN, SYDVKM. The CDR3 has 15 amino acids. This CDR3 is CASNTQGVFGYGYTF. The CDR3 DNA follows: TGTGCCAGCAATACCCAAGGGGTATTTGGCTATGGCTACACCTTC.

This clone was detected a few times. This chain links TRBV5-4 with TRBJ1-4; 8 bases fit TRBD1. CDR3 length: 14 residues. The ends lost 4 bases at V and 5 bases at J; junction bases unmatched: 4. From germline, CDR1 is SGHNT and CDR2 YYREEE (reference sequence). CDR3 DNA sequence: TGTGCCAGCAGCCGGGGACAGGAAAATGAAAAACTGTTTTTT. Translation: CASSRGQENEKLFF.

The rearrangement joins TRBV13 to TRBJ1-2; D may be TRBD1 (6 bases). The CDR3 has 14 residues. V was clipped by 7 bases and J by 3 bases, with 15 bases between them. Germline loops: CDR1 PRHDT, CDR2 FYEKMQ (reference sequence). This CDR3 is CASTQGRGDYGYTF. CDR3 DNA: TGTGCCAGCACACAAGGGAGGGGGGACTATGGCTACACCTTC.

This chain connects TRBV12-3 or TRBV12-4 to TRBJ2-1, with D unclear. This CDR3 spans 13 amino acids. V was clipped by 3 bases and J by 5 bases, with 8 bases between them. Here the CDR3 reads CASSFWLNNEQFF. The CDR3 coding sequence is TGTGCCAGCAGTTTCTGGCTTAACAATGAGCAGTTCTTC.

In its sample, this clone was seen a few times. This chain connects TRBV7-2 to TRBJ1-1; the D gene is possibly TRBD1 (6 bases). Germline values: CDR1 SGHTA, CDR2 FQGNSA. The CDR3 consists of 15 residues. V was trimmed by 2 bases and J by 3 bases, leaving 13 bases between them. The CDR3 reads CASSLREGGYTEAFF. The CDR3 nucleotides are TGTGCCAGCAGCTTAAGGGAGGGGGGGTACACTGAAGCTTTCTTT.

The chain employs TRBV3-1 (or the pseudogene TRBV3-2) and TRBJ2-3; no clear D. Trimming took off 0 bases at V and 14 bases at J, with 21 bases between the two ends. The CDR3 runs 15 residues. Germline V gene lookup returns CDR1 LGHDT and CDR2 YNNKEL (reference sequence). This chain's CDR3 is CASSQDMNFLSHLYF. The CDR3 DNA reads TGTGCCAGCAGCCAAGATATGAACTTCCTATCTCATCTGTATTTT.

This clone has only a few counts. The chain is built from TRBV7-2 and TRBJ1-3; D is undetermined. CDR3 size: 14 residues. Germline CDR1 SGHTA, CDR2 FQGNSA. The V and J ends lost 3 bases and 4 bases respectively, with 10 bases between them. This CDR3 reads CASSFFGGGNTIYF. The CDR3 coding sequence is TGTGCCAGCAGCTTTTTTGGCGGGGGAAACACCATATATTTT.

The V call is TRBV28, the J call TRBJ2-3, with 11 nucleotides matching TRBD2. V lost 6 bases and J lost 2; bases outside the gene matches: 4. CDR3 length: 15 amino acids. Germline V CDR1 and CDR2: MDHEN, SYDVKM. This chain's CDR3 is CASRGTSGNTDTQYF. In nucleotides, the CDR3 is TGTGCCAGCAGGGGGACTAGCGGCAACACAGATACGCAGTATTTT.

The chain joins TRBV28 to TRBJ2-7, with 10 nucleotides matching TRBD1. V dropped 6 bases and J dropped 3; count of bases not matched to a gene: 8. CDR1 MDHEN and CDR2 SYDVKM come from the germline V gene. The CDR3 extends over 15 amino acids. DNA of the CDR3: TGTGCCAGCAGGCGACAGGGGGCGGGGAGCTACGAGCAGTACTTC. This sequence encodes CASRRQGAGSYEQYF.